This entry lists 9 T cell receptor beta chains sequenced from one sample in a study of long-term antiretroviral therapy in people with HIV. Sequencing relied on immunoSEQ assay v3.0, run at survey level. TCRdb's table, derived via immunoSEQ multiplex PCR, lists solely in-frame clones and lacks some. The sample includes fewer than 30,000 clones, roughly 83% of them seen just once. The input for sequencing was unsorted PBMCs, taken 2.7 to 2.9 years after starting antiretroviral therapy. The receptors originated from a man younger than 40 with HIV.

The chain couples TRBV9 to TRBJ1-6, with 11 bases that match TRBD1. Germline-derived CDR1 and CDR2 are SGDLS and YYNGEE. V lost 3 bases, J lost 8 bases, and 4 bases stayed unmatched. The CDR3 is made up of 15 amino acids. CDR3 sequence reads: CASSGTGGRDSPLHF. The CDR3 region has the DNA TGTGCCAGCAGCGGGACAGGGGGCAGGGATTCACCCCTCCACTTT.

The rearrangement uses TRBV28 and TRBJ2-3, with 8 positions matching TRBD1. Germline CDR1 MDHEN, CDR2 SYDVKM. The CDR3 is 12 amino acids. The V gene end was trimmed by 5 bases and the J gene end by 14 bases; junction bases not matched to a gene: 9. The CDR3 sequence: CASSIPGQDMYF. CDR3 in DNA: TGTGCCAGCAGTATTCCGGGACAGGACATGTATTTT.

This chain uses TRBV5-1 with TRBJ2-1, with TRBD2 matching over 10 bases. From germline, CDR1 is SGHRS and CDR2 YFSETQ. CDR3 length equals 14 residues. Trimming removed 6 bases from V and 2 bases from J; junction bases left unmatched: 2. CDR3 in DNA: TGCGCCAGCAATCTAGCGGGAGCCTACAATGAGCAGTTCTTC. Translating gives CASNLAGAYNEQFF.

This chain connects TRBV6-5 to TRBJ1-2; TRBD1 matches 10 bases. The CDR3 runs 15 residues. Per germline, CDR1 MNHEY and CDR2 SVGAGI. The trim removed 3 bases at V and 4 bases at J, leaving 5 bases unmatched. The CDR3 loop is CASSYRTGGPYGYTF. In DNA, the CDR3 is TGTGCCAGCAGTTATAGGACAGGGGGACCCTATGGCTACACCTTC.

This clone is a singleton in its sample. The genes are TRBV4-1 and TRBJ2-3; TRBD2 agrees at 14 bases. The V segment lost 1 base and the J segment 7 bases; nucleotides outside the gene matches: 7. CDR3 length: 17 residues. From germline, CDR1 is MGHRA and CDR2 YSYEKL. The CDR3 is CASSQVTSGGASYTQYF. As DNA, the CDR3 is TGCGCCAGCAGCCAAGTGACTAGCGGGGGGGCCTCTTATACGCAGTATTTT.

The chain's CDR3 is CSATGLANEQYF. The CDR3 region has the DNA TGCAGCGCCACGGGACTAGCAAACGAGCAGTACTTC. The chain couples TRBV29-1 to TRBJ2-7, with TRBD2 matching 9 bases. From germline, CDR1 is SQVTM and CDR2 ANQGSEA. Losses at the gene ends were 7 bases for V and 5 bases for J; bases not matched to a gene: 6. This CDR3 is built from 12 residues.

The chain recombines TRBV28 with TRBJ2-5; tentatively, D is TRBD2 (6 bases). V lost 2 bases to trimming and J lost 1 base, with 11 bases between them. The CDR3 spans 15 residues. Germline V gene lookup returns CDR1 MDHEN and CDR2 SYDVKM. In nucleotides, the CDR3 is TGTGCCAGCAGTTTAATCCGGGGGAGCCAAGAGACCCAGTACTTC. Its protein product is CASSLIRGSQETQYF.

This chain joins TRBV5-8 and TRBJ2-2; the D is unclear. The CDR3 is made up of 16 amino acids. Trimming removed 2 bases from V and 4 bases from J, with 15 bases in between. Germline CDR1 reads SGHTS; CDR2 reads YDEGEE. The CDR3 sequence is CASSFPAMVGTGELFF. CDR3 coding DNA: TGTGCCAGCAGCTTCCCAGCTATGGTGGGCACCGGGGAGCTGTTTTTT.

This clone was seen a few times. V and J are TRBV6-5 and TRBJ2-7; D not certain. The CDR3 extends over 14 amino acids. The germline gives CDR1 MNHEY, CDR2 SVGAGI. The V and J ends lost 2 bases and 3 bases respectively, with 11 bases between them. The CDR3 DNA is TGTGCCAGCAGTTACCGCGATAGGGACTACGAGCAGTACTTC. Translation: CASSYRDRDYEQYF.